This T cell receptor beta chain was identified during a study of blood T cell repertoires in COVID-19. Study as a whole: The origin of the acute and convalescent COVID-19 samples was the United States, Italy and Spain. Sample material is recorded as cDNA or gDNA derived from T cells, B-cell-depleted T cells, or PBMCs.

Per the original data handling: Reference gene primer amplification gave estimated nucleated cell counts. Sequenced by immunoSEQ multiplex PCR; TCRdb stores in-frame clones only, minus some. V and J calls and clone size are given by that table; D and trimming were obtained from the DNA. Found here are about 99,000 clones, roughly 78% of them singletons; the top ten hold 15% to 20%. The CDR3 is made up of 17 amino acids. This chain links TRBV12-1 with TRBJ1-2. TRBV12-1 is a listed pseudogene. Sample: peripheral blood. This TCR was sampled from a woman of 80 years or more with active or convalescent COVID-19. CDR3 coding DNA: TGTGCCAGCAGCCAACCCAAAACTCCCCAAGCTAACTATGGCTACACCTTC. Its translation is CASSQPKTPQANYGYTF.